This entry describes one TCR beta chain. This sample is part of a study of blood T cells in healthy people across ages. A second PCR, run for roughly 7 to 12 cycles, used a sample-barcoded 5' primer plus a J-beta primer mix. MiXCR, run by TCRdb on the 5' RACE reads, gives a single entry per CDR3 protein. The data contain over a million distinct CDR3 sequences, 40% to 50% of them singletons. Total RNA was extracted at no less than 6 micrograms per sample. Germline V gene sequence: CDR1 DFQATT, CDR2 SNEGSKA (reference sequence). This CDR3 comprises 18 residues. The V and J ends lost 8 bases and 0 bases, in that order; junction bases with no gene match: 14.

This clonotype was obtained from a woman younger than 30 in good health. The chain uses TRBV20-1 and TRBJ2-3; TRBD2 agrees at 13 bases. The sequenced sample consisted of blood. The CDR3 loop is CSSRTSGGPDRSTDTQYF. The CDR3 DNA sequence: TGCAGTTCCCGGACTAGCGGGGGCCCTGATCGTAGCACAGATACGCAGTATTTT.